The clone carrying this T cell receptor beta chain appeared a few times. This sample is part of a study of blood T cell repertoires in COVID-19. As for the study in general: Researchers got acute and convalescent COVID-19 samples from the United States, Italy and Spain.

CDR3 length: 15 amino acids. V was clipped by 0 bases and J by 4 bases, with 10 bases between them. Germline CDR1 is LGHNA and CDR2 is YNFKEQ. As processed by the authors: It was from reference gene primer amplification that nucleated cell counts were estimated. The protocol was immunoSEQ multiplex PCR, while the TCRdb copy is restricted to in-frame clones and leaves out a portion. V, J and clone size derive from that table, while D and trimming were established from the DNA sequence. The data contain 200,000 to 250,000 clones, 80% to 90% of them singletons. This chain connects TRBV4-2 to TRBJ1-5; perhaps TRBD1 as D (5 bases). Sequencing input: peripheral blood. The source is a young man with active or convalescent COVID-19. For the CDR3, the DNA is TGTGCCAGCAGCCAAGATAATGGGGGGAATCAGCCCCAGCATTTT. Residues: CASSQDNGGNQPQHF.